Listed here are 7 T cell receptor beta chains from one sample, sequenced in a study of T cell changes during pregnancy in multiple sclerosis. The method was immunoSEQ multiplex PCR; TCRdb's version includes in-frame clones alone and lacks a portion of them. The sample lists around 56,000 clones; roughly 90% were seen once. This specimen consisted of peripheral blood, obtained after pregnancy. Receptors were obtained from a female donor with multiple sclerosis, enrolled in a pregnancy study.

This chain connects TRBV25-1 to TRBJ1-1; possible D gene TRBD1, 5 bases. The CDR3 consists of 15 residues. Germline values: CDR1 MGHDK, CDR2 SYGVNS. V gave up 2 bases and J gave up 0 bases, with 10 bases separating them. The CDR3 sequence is CASSETWGLNTEAFF. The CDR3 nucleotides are TGTGCCAGCAGTGAAACGTGGGGCTTGAACACTGAAGCTTTCTTT.

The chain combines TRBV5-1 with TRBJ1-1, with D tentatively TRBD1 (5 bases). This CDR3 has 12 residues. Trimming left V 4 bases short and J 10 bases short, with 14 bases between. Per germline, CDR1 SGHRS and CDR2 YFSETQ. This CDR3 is CASSPEGVGAFF. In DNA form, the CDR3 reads TGCGCCAGCAGCCCGGAAGGGGTTGGAGCTTTCTTT.

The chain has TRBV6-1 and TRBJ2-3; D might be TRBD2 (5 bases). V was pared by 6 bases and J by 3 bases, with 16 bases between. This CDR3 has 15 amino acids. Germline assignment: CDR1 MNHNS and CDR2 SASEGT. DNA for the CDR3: TGTGCCAGCAGGGGTCTTAAGCGCGGGACAGATACGCAGTATTTT. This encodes CASRGLKRGTDTQYF.

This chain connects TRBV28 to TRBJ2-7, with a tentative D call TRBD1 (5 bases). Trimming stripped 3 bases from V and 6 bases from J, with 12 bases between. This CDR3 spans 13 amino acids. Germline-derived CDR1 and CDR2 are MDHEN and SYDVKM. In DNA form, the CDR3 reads TGTGCCAGCAGTTTCGGTCAGGGTCTCGAGCAGTACTTC. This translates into CASSFGQGLEQYF.

For the CDR3, the DNA is TGTGCTAGTGGTTCCCCCCCCGGACAGCAGAACAACAATGAGCAGTTCTTC. It yields the protein CASGSPPGQQNNNEQFF. The genes are TRBV12-5 and TRBJ2-1, with D possibly being TRBD1 (6 bases). The CDR3 totals 17 residues. Germline values: CDR1 LGHNT, CDR2 FRNRAP. V gave up 4 bases and J gave up 5 bases, with 21 bases separating them.

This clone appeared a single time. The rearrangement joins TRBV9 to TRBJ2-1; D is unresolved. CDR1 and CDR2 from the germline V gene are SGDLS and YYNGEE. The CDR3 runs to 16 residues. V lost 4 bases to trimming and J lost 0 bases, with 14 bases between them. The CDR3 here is CASSPSAVSSYNEQFF. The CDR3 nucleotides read TGTGCCAGCAGCCCTAGTGCTGTTAGCTCCTACAATGAGCAGTTCTTC.

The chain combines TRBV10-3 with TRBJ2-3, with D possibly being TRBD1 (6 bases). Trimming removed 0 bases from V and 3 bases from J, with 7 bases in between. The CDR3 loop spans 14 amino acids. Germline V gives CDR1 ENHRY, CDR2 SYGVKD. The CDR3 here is CAISESQGTDTQYF. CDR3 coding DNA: TGTGCCATCAGTGAGTCGCAGGGGACAGATACGCAGTATTTT.